This T cell receptor (beta chain) was retrieved from a study of response to subunit inactivated influenza vaccine. Findings and caveats of the study: Authors suggested each seasonal influenza vaccination recruits few new T cells.

V dropped 5 bases and J dropped 2 bases, with 33 bases sitting between them. CDR3 length: 21 amino acids. CDR1 and CDR2 (germline): MRHNA, SNTAGT. MiXCR, applied by TCRdb to the RT-PCR reads, yields one record per CDR3 protein. This table has almost 600,000 distinct CDR3 sequences, around 13% appearing once. This clonotype was recorded at least ten times. The target antigen is unknown. The sample was PBMCs from blood, taken about 13 days after vaccination. The V and J genes are TRBV6-4 and TRBJ2-5, with D perhaps matching TRBD1 or TRBD2 (6 bases each). The source is a man aged 50-60 years who received an inactivated influenza vaccine. The CDR3 DNA sequence: TGTGCCAGCAGTACCTCATGGGGGGCCGCGAGCTCTATAGTTAGGCAAGAGACCCAGTACTTC. Protein product: CASSTSWGAASSIVRQETQYF.